What follows is one TCR beta chain and its context. The read gets to within 3 residues of the CDR3 end, and the germline J gene fills in the rest. The sample is drawn from a study of T cells in women clearing cervical HPV infection. TCRdb's table, derived via immunoSEQ multiplex PCR, lists solely in-frame clones and lacks some. The table for this sample gives tens of thousands of clones. The CDR3 spans 13 residues. V lost 5 bases, J lost 5 bases, and 4 bases stayed unmatched. CDR1 and CDR2 from the germline V gene are SGHTA and FQGTGA. This chain joins TRBV7-3 and TRBJ2-5, with 8 nucleotides matching TRBD2. This clonotype was sampled from a woman aged 18 to 75 with a cervical HPV16 infection that either progressed to CIN3+ or cleared (not recorded which). The sequenced sample was blood buffy coat. CDR3 in amino acids: CASSRSGGETQYF. Incomplete CDR3 DNA: TGTGCCAGCAGCCGATCGGGGGGGGAGACC.